This TCR beta chain was identified during a study of blood T cell repertoires in COVID-19. V was pared by 6 bases and J by 5 bases, with 28 bases between. The CDR3 is made up of 18 amino acids. Germline CDR1 reads LNHDA; CDR2 reads SQIVND (reference sequence). Per the authors' pipeline: Estimation of nucleated cell counts was performed using reference gene primer amplification. Assay used: immunoSEQ multiplex PCR; TCRdb lists only in-frame clones, some missing. V and J calls and clone size are copied from that table; D and trimming were computed from the DNA. The sample has about 46,000 clones, over 70% seen once.

The receptor was derived from a man between 45 and 60 years old with acute or convalescent COVID-19. The specimen sequenced was peripheral blood. This chain connects TRBV19 to TRBJ1-1; D ambiguous. CDR3 region: CASREGMGIRGGGTEAFF. The CDR3, as DNA: TGTGCCAGTAGGGAAGGGATGGGGATTCGGGGTGGTGGGACTGAAGCTTTCTTT.